This T cell receptor beta chain comes out of a study of graft-versus-host responses after intestinal transplantation. The assay was immunoSEQ multiplex PCR, and TCRdb's table has in-frame clones only and misses some. This table holds over 80,000 clones, 85% to 95% found once. Concerning this clone itself: The target antigen is unknown.

Germline lookup yields CDR1 SGHTA and CDR2 FQGNSA. The CDR3 has 15 amino acids. V dropped 4 bases and J dropped 1 base, with 13 bases sitting between them. J is TRBJ1-1 and V is TRBV7-2, with D perhaps matching TRBD1 (5 bases). The clonotype was recovered from a human donor who was the organ donor for an intestinal transplant. The source material was unstimulated CD8+ T cells sorted from spleen or lymph node cells, sampled before transplant. Here the CDR3 reads CASSSPWGENTEAFF. The CDR3 nucleotides are TGTGCCAGCAGCTCGCCCTGGGGGGAGAACACTGAAGCTTTCTTT.